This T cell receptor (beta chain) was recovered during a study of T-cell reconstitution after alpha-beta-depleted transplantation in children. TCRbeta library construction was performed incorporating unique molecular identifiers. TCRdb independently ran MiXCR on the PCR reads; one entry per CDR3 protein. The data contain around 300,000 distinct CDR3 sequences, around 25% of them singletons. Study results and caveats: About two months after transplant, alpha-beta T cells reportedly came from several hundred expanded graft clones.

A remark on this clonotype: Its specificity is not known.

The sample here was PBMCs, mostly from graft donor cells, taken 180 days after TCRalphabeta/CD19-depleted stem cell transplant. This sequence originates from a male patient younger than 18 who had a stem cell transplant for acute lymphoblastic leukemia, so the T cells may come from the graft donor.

CDR3 in DNA: TGTGCCAGCAGCGGCGTTATACAGCCCCAGCATTTT. Protein sequence: CASSGVIQPQHF. The rearrangement links TRBV9 to TRBJ1-5; D remains ambiguous. Germline values: CDR1 SGDLS, CDR2 YYNGEE. The CDR3 sequence is 12 residues long. Deletions cut 3 bases from V and 7 bases from J, with 8 bases between.